The T cell receptor beta chain under discussion was sequenced for a study of identical twins. Points from the study as a whole: Twins' surplus sharing was weaker for beta out-of-frame sequences. Zero-insertion analyses could be partly confounded by invariant MAIT and iNKT cells. For out-of-frame alpha sequences shared by twins, low generation probability was in excess.

Each cDNA held unique molecular identifiers, and template switching gave it a universal primer site. Via MiXCR, TCRdb re-called the 5' RACE reads, giving one row per CDR3 protein. The data show 300,000 to 350,000 distinct CDR3 sequences, 10% to 15% seen once. The germline V gene encodes CDR1 MNHEY and CDR2 SMNVEV (reference sequence). Deletions cut 3 bases from V and 0 bases from J, with 12 bases between. CDR3 length: 16 residues. This clonotype came up a few times. Its specificity is not known. These data are also associated with another study on yellow fever vaccine responses in identical twins.

The receptor was derived from a woman under 30 in good health. The sequencing input was CD8+ T cells sorted from blood. This sequence joins TRBV27 and TRBJ2-1; D remains ambiguous. The CDR3 coding sequence is TGTGCCAGCAGTTTTGGGAAATTGAGCTCCTACAATGAGCAGTTCTTC. It codes for CASSFGKLSSYNEQFF.